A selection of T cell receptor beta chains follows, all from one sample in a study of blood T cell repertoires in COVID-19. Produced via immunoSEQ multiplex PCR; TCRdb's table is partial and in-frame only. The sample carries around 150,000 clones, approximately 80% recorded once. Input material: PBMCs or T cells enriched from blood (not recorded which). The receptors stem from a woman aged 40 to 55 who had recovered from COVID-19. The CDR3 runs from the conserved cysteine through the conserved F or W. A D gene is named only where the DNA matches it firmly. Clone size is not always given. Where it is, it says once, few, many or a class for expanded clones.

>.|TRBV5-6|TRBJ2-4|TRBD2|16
CASSPSLAGLMNIQYF
TGTGCCAGCAGCCCGTCCCTAGCGGGGCTAATGAACATTCAGTACTTC
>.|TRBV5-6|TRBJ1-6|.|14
CASSLGASNSPLHF
TGTGCCAGCAGCTTGGGGGCTTCTAATTCACCCCTCCACTTT
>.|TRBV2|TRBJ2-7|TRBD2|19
CASSYRTGTSGGSSYEQYF
TGTGCCAGCAGTTACCGTACTGGGACTAGCGGGGGGAGCTCCTACGAGCAGTACTTC
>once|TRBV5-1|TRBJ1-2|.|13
CASSLESASGYTF
TGCGCCAGCAGCTTAGAGTCTGCTAGCGGCTACACCTTC
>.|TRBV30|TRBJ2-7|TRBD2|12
CAWMASGYEQYF
TGTGCCTGGATGGCTAGCGGGTACGAGCAGTACTTC
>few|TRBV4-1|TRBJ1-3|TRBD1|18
CASSQVPPRQGSGNTIYF
TGCGCCAGCAGCCAAGTCCCCCCCCGACAGGGCTCTGGAAACACCATATATTTT
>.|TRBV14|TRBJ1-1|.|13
CASSKQGFTEAFF
TGTGCCAGCAGCAAGCAGGGGTTCACTGAAGCTTTCTTT
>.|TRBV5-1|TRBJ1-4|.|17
CASSPNARGPLGEKLFF
TGCGCCAGCAGCCCTAACGCTAGGGGTCCCCTAGGTGAAAAACTGTTTTTT
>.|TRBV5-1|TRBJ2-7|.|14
CASSRQAGQGEQYF
TGCGCCAGCAGCCGCCAAGCAGGGCAAGGCGAGCAGTACTTC
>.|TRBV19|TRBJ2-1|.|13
CASSTYQGNEQFF
TGTGCCAGTAGCACCTATCAGGGCAATGAGCAGTTCTTC
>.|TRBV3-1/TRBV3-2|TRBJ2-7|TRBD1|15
CASSHIRQGAREQYF
TGTGCCAGCAGCCACATAAGACAGGGGGCGCGGGAGCAGTACTTC
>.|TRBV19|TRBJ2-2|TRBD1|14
CASSTGPNTGELFF
TGTGCCAGTTCGACAGGGCCGAACACCGGGGAGCTGTTTTTT
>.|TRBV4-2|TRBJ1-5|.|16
CASSLDPGQGSQPQHF
TGTGCCAGCAGTCTTGATCCGGGACAAGGAAGTCAGCCCCAGCATTTT
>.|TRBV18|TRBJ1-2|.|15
CASSHQEKANYGYTF
TGTGCCAGCTCACATCAGGAAAAAGCTAACTATGGCTACACCTTC
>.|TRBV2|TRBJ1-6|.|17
CASSGEEQGHKNSPLHF
TGTGCCAGCAGTGGTGAGGAGCAGGGGCATAAGAATTCACCCCTCCACTTT
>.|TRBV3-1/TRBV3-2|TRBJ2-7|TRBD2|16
CASSQSGGRATYEQYF
TGTGCCAGCAGCCAATCGGGAGGGCGGGCCACCTACGAGCAGTACTTC
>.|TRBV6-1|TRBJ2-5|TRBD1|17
CASSAAPPGTGTETQYF
TGTGCCAGCAGTGCCGCCCCTCCCGGGACAGGTACGGAGACCCAGTACTTC
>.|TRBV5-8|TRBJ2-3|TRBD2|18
CASSFFRASGRVADTQYF
TGTGCCAGCAGCTTTTTCAGGGCTAGCGGGAGAGTCGCAGATACGCAGTATTTT
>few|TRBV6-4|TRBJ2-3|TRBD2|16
CASSRTSGESTDTQYF
TGTGCCAGCAGTAGGACTAGCGGGGAAAGCACAGATACGCAGTATTTT
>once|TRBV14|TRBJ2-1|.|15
CASSQGELASNEQFF
TGTGCCAGCAGCCAAGGGGAACTAGCATCCAATGAGCAGTTCTTC
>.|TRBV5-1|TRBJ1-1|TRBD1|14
CASSWGQAVTEAFF
TGCGCCAGCAGCTGGGGACAGGCGGTCACTGAAGCTTTCTTT
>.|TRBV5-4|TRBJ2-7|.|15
CASSRGRNSGYEQYF
TGTGCCAGCAGCCGCGGACGGAACTCGGGGTACGAGCAGTACTTC
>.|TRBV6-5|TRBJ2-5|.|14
CASQRGGRQETQYF
TGTGCCAGCCAACGGGGTGGCCGCCAAGAGACCCAGTACTTC
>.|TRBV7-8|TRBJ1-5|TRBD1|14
CASSLTTGGQPQHF
TGTGCCAGCAGCCTGACGACAGGGGGCCAGCCCCAGCATTTT
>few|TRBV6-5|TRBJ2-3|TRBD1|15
CASSMGQGGTDTQYF
TGTGCCAGCAGCATGGGACAGGGAGGGACAGATACGCAGTATTTT
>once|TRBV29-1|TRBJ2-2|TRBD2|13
CSTQTSGSGELFF
TGCAGCACCCAGACTAGCGGGAGTGGGGAGCTGTTTTTT
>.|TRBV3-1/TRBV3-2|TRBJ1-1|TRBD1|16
CASSLPAGTGPTEAFF
TGTGCCAGCAGCCTCCCCGCCGGGACAGGGCCCACTGAAGCTTTCTTT
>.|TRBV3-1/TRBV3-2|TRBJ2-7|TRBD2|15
CASSQDASGPYEQYF
TGTGCCAGCAGCCAAGATGCTAGCGGGCCCTACGAGCAGTACTTC
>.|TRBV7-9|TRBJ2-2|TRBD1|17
CASSLFGTGLRTGELFF
TGTGCCAGCAGCTTATTTGGGACAGGGTTACGCACCGGGGAGCTGTTTTTT
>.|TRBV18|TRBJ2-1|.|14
CASSPLGTQNEQFF
TGTGCCAGCTCACCTCTCGGGACACAAAATGAGCAGTTCTTC
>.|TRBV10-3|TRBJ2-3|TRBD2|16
CAITGTSGSQTDTQYF
TGTGCCATCACCGGGACTAGCGGGAGTCAGACAGATACGCAGTATTTT
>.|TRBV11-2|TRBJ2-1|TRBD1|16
CASRLLTGGSYNEQFF
TGTGCCAGCAGACTCCTAACAGGGGGCTCCTACAATGAGCAGTTCTTC
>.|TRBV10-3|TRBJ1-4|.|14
CAISGTTTNEKLFF
TGTGCCATCAGTGGGACAACAACTAATGAAAAACTGTTTTTT
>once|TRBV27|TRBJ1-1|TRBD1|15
CASSPRTGENTEAFF
TGTGCCAGCAGTCCAAGGACAGGCGAGAACACTGAAGCTTTCTTT
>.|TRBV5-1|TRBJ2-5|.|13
CASSLTQRETQYF
TGCGCCAGCAGCTTAACCCAGCGAGAGACCCAGTACTTC
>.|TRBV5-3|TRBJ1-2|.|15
CARSLWWALSYGYTF
TGTGCCAGAAGCTTGTGGTGGGCTCTCTCTTATGGCTACACCTTC
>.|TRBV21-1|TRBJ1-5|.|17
CASSRTGVRFSNQPQHF
TGTGCCAGCAGCAGAACAGGGGTAAGGTTCAGCAATCAGCCCCAGCATTTT